Included here is one T cell receptor beta chain sequence, with context. The sample originates from a study of Ad26.COV2.S vaccination and SARS-CoV-2 variants. Generated by immunoSEQ multiplex PCR, the TCRdb table keeps only in-frame clones and is missing some. The sample holds roughly 700,000 clones, around 90% seen once. Treatment described: roughly 20 received Ad26.COV2.S at low or high dose, single or two shots; roughly five received placebo; per-sample allocation not given. The samples were gathered on day 63 after the first injection of vaccine or placebo. Source: peripheral blood, taken in a trial of Ad26.COV2.S vaccine versus placebo. The TCR sequence derives from a person aged 18-65 years who received the Ad26.COV2.S COVID-19 vaccine or a placebo.

CDR3 in amino acids: CAIRDPGSATNEKLFF. DNA for the CDR3: TGTGCCATCAGGGATCCGGGCTCTGCAACTAATGAAAAACTGTTTTTT. This rearrangement joins TRBV10-3 to TRBJ1-4; no clear D. The CDR3 contains 16 residues. Trimming took off 6 bases at V and 0 bases at J, with 14 bases between the two ends. CDR1 and CDR2 (germline): ENHRY, SYGVKD.